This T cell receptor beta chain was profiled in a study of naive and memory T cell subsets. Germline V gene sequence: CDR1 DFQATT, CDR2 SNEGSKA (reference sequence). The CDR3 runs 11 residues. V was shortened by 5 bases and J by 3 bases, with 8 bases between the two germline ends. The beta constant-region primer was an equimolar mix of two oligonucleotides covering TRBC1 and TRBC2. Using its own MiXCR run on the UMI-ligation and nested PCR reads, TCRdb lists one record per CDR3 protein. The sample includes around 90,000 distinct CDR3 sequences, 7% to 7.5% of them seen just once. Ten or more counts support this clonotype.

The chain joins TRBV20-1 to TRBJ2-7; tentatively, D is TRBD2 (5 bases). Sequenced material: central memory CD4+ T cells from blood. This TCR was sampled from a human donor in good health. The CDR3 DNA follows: TGCAGTGCTCCCGGGGTCTACGAGCAGTACTTC. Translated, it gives CSAPGVYEQYF.